This passage covers 17 T cell receptor beta chains from one sample sequenced in a study of T cell responses to AZD1222 COVID-19 vaccine. TCRdb's copy holds only in-frame clones and misses some; the assay was immunoSEQ multiplex PCR. Of 53,000 or so clones in the sample, 85% to 90% were seen once. The source material was peripheral blood, sampled on day 0 of MenACWY control vaccination. The receptors were gathered from an adult in good health.

V and J are TRBV5-1 and TRBJ1-4; 9 nucleotides agree with TRBD1. The junction had 16 bases not matched to a gene; V was cut back by 2 bases and J by 5 bases. The germline CDR1 and CDR2 sequences are SGHRS and YFSETQ. The CDR3 runs to 19 residues. CDR3 protein: CASSLIPGQGTQRNEKLFF. CDR3 DNA sequence: TGCGCCAGCAGCTTAATTCCGGGACAGGGTACCCAACGGAATGAAAAACTGTTTTTT.

The chain carries TRBV4-1 and TRBJ1-5, with TRBD1 identical over 7 bases. CDR1 MGHRA and CDR2 YSYEKL come from the germline V gene. The CDR3 loop spans 15 amino acids. J lost 7 bases, V lost 2 bases, and 8 bases had no gene match. The CDR3 region is CASSQRTGDGQPQHF. For the CDR3, the DNA is TGCGCCAGCAGCCAACGTACAGGGGACGGGCAGCCCCAGCATTTT.

V usage is TRBV3-1 (or the pseudogene TRBV3-2) and J usage is TRBJ1-2; 8 bases agree with TRBD1. The CDR3 runs 16 residues. Looked up from germline, CDR1 is LGHDT and CDR2 is YNNKEL (reference sequence). J lost 5 bases, V lost 1 base, and 9 bases had no gene match. The CDR3, as DNA: TGTGCCAGCAGCCAAGGCGTAGGGACAGGCCCATATGGCTACACCTTC. This encodes CASSQGVGTGPYGYTF.

V usage is TRBV5-8 and J usage is TRBJ2-1; 10 bases map to TRBD1. The CDR3 sequence is 15 residues long. In germline, CDR1 is SGHTS, CDR2 YDEGEE. V lost 7 bases to trimming and J lost 0 bases; unmatched junction nucleotides: 4. This chain's CDR3 is CASRDRGFSYNEQFF. The DNA of the CDR3 is TGTGCCAGCCGGGACAGGGGATTCTCCTACAATGAGCAGTTCTTC.

This chain links TRBV7-2 with TRBJ1-1; 9 nucleotides agree with TRBD1. In germline, CDR1 is SGHTA, CDR2 FQGNSA. V lost 0 bases, J lost 10 bases, and 3 bases stayed unmatched. The CDR3 totals 13 residues. The CDR3 DNA reads TGTGCCAGCAGCTTAGCGGGGACAGGGATAGCTTTCTTT. Residues: CASSLAGTGIAFF.

The chain carries TRBV7-9 and TRBJ2-3; tentative D call: TRBD2 (6 bases). This CDR3 has 16 amino acids. CDR1 and CDR2 from the germline V gene are SEHNR and FQNEAQ (reference sequence). The V end lost 6 bases, the J end lost 6 bases, and 22 bases lay between the germline ends. As DNA, the CDR3 is TGTGCCAGCAGTCCGAGACTAGACCCACCTTCGGATACGCAGTATTTT. Translating gives CASSPRLDPPSDTQYF.

The chain uses TRBV19 and TRBJ1-1, with D perhaps matching TRBD1 (5 bases). The CDR3 has 15 residues. V gave up 4 bases and J gave up 0 bases, with 12 bases separating them. CDR1 is LNHDA and CDR2 is SQIVND in the germline V gene (reference sequence). CDR3 loop: CASSSWGGVNTEAFF. The CDR3 bases are TGTGCCAGTAGTAGCTGGGGGGGAGTGAACACTGAAGCTTTCTTT.

This chain uses TRBV2 with TRBJ1-5; maybe TRBD1 (6 bases). CDR3 length equals 14 residues. Germline assignment: CDR1 SNHLY and CDR2 FYNNEI. Trimming took off 6 bases at V and 3 bases at J, with 12 bases between the two ends. In nucleotides, the CDR3 is TGTGCCAGCAGGATGGACAGTGACAATCAGCCCCAGCATTTT. Its translation is CASRMDSDNQPQHF.

The V and J genes are TRBV7-3 and TRBJ2-7; TRBD2 aligns across 8 bases. Germline loops: CDR1 SGHTA, CDR2 FQGTGA. This CDR3 spans 15 amino acids. The V segment lost 8 bases and the J segment 0 bases; nucleotides outside the gene matches: 9. The CDR3 DNA is TGTGCCAGCCGGGATAGCGGGGCAAGCTCCTACGAGCAGTACTTC. Its translation: CASRDSGASSYEQYF. The full variable domain, rest sourced from reference TRBV7-3 and TRBJ2-7, is GAGVSQTPSNKVTEKGKYVELRCDPISGHTALYWYRQSLGQGPEFLIYFQGTGAADDSGLPNDRFFAVRPEGSVSTLKIQRTERGDSAVYLCASRDSGASSYEQYFGPGTRLTVT.

This clone was seen just once. The chain carries TRBV11-3 and TRBJ2-1, with 7 bases fitting TRBD1. With V trimmed by 5 bases and J by 2 bases, 9 bases remained unmatched. Germline V gene lookup returns CDR1 SGHNT and CDR2 YENEEA. CDR3 length: 16 residues. The CDR3 DNA reads TGTGCCAGCAGCGCTAAGACAGGGTTGGCCTACAATGAGCAGTTCTTC. Protein product: CASSAKTGLAYNEQFF.

This chain connects TRBV5-1 to TRBJ1-2, with no clear D. Germline V lookup: CDR1 SGHRS, CDR2 YFSETQ. This CDR3 contains 15 residues. V was pared by 0 bases and J by 4 bases, with 13 bases between. The CDR3 coding sequence is TGCGCCAGCAGCTTGGCTGTTGGTAGCGGCTATGGCTACACCTTC. As protein: CASSLAVGSGYGYTF.

A word on this clone: Other DNA sequences within the sample encode an identical CDR3. The chain couples TRBV20-1 to TRBJ2-7, with D perhaps being TRBD1 or TRBD2 (5 bases each). Deletions cut 3 bases from V and 4 bases from J, with 7 bases between. CDR1 is DFQATT and CDR2 is SNEGSKA in the germline V gene (reference sequence). This CDR3 has 11 amino acids. The CDR3 DNA reads as TGCAGTGCTAGTGGGGGTTACGAGCAGTACTTC. This encodes CSASGGYEQYF.

The gene calls are TRBV28 and TRBJ1-4; perhaps TRBD1 as D (6 bases). Germline CDR1 is MDHEN and CDR2 is SYDVKM. V was cut by 6 bases and J by 7 bases, with 15 bases left in between. CDR3 length equals 14 residues. As DNA, the CDR3 is TGTGCCAGCAGGTCCTCAGGGGCGGGTGAAAAACTGTTTTTT. Its translation is CASRSSGAGEKLFF.

The V gene is TRBV11-3, the J gene TRBJ2-5, with 9 nucleotides matching TRBD1. From germline, CDR1 is SGHNT and CDR2 YENEEA. The J segment lost 6 bases and the V segment lost 1 base, leaving 6 bases of the junction unmatched. CDR3 length equals 15 residues. CDR3 in DNA: TGTGCCAGCAGCTTAGGGTCGACAGGGGGACAGACCCAGTACTTC. This gives the protein CASSLGSTGGQTQYF.

The chain joins TRBV7-9 to TRBJ1-4; D possibly corresponds to TRBD1 (5 bases). This CDR3 is 14 amino acids long. The V end lost 0 bases, the J end lost 8 bases, and 10 bases lay between the germline ends. The germline gives CDR1 SEHNR, CDR2 FQNEAQ (reference sequence). As DNA, the CDR3 is TGTGCCAGCAGCTTAGCAGGGACGGAAGAAAAACTGTTTTTT. It codes for CASSLAGTEEKLFF. The variable domain in full, completed from reference TRBV7-9 and TRBJ1-4, reads DTGVSQNPRHKITKRGQNVTFRCDPISEHNRLYWYRQTLGQGPEFLTYFQNEAQLEKSRLLSDRFSAERPKGSFSTLEIQRTEQGDSAMYLCASSLAGTEEKLFFGSGTQLSVL.

The J gene is TRBJ1-5, the V gene TRBV5-1; TRBD1 might be the D (6 bases). Germline loops: CDR1 SGHRS, CDR2 YFSETQ. The CDR3 is 15 residues long. Deletions cut 4 bases from V and 4 bases from J, with 15 bases between. As DNA, the CDR3 is TGCGCCAGCAGCCTTGCCACAGGGAGGAATCAGCCCCAGCATTTT. This sequence encodes CASSLATGRNQPQHF.

V gene TRBV19 combines with J gene TRBJ2-4; 10 bases match TRBD2. The CDR3 length is 17 residues. Germline values: CDR1 LNHDA, CDR2 SQIVND (reference sequence). V lost 6 bases and J lost 0; bases outside the gene matches: 8. The CDR3 loop is CASSKREGRLAKNIQYF. Written as DNA, the CDR3 is TGTGCCAGTAGCAAGCGGGAGGGGAGATTAGCCAAAAACATTCAGTACTTC.